This T cell receptor beta chain was recorded in a study of cytotoxic CD8 clonotypes in ibrutinib-treated CLL (dated by TCRdb to about 2021). With regard to the full study: The cohort had 11 relapsed/refractory and roughly 15 treatment-naive patients; 17 to 18 were IGHV unmutated. Partial responses were observed in about 25 patients and complete responses in 2; after a median follow-up of around 68 months, remission was maintained in approximately 15 patients and progression was observed in roughly twelve. Response samples were obtained after a median of about 13 months of treatment, with a range of about 6 to 36 months. Samples averaged approximately 240,000 productive templates and just under 95,000 productive rearrangements. Longitudinal samples were obtainable from about 30% of the roughly 86 participants in the trial. Cryopreserved peripheral blood mononuclear cells were collected at three points: before therapy, at response, and at either sustained remission or disease progression. All remission and progressive disease samples were collected while patients were still receiving ibrutinib. Points the paper makes about the study in general: Public clonotypes were found to be uncommon and were observed to contract or remain stable during treatment; the increase in clonality was shown to reflect expansion of private clonotypes at ibrutinib response. Clonality increased at ibrutinib response, stayed stable in sustained remission, and fell back toward baseline at progression. Baseline clonality was found to be higher than that of age-matched healthy donors and was strongly correlated with circulating CD8+ T-cell counts. Sampling times were not matched between patients in sustained remission and patients whose disease was progressing, and lymph node repertoires were not examined.

In the paper's terms, the time point label means: progressive disease on ibrutinib. For TCR beta library preparation, roughly 2.2 micrograms of genomic DNA were isolated from cryopreserved PBMCs. Longitudinal blood samples from CLL patients on ibrutinib monotherapy were analyzed using high-throughput TCR beta sequencing. The patients were enrolled in a single-center, open-label phase 2 trial of ibrutinib monotherapy. A MiSeq instrument was used for deep resolution sequencing, which targeted depths ranging from 1 in 1 million up to 1 in 200,000 T cells, with coverage averaging 10x for each clonotype. The immunoSEQ hsTCRB Kit was used to generate the TCR beta libraries. The authors processed their data as follows. Data were analyzed with ImmunoSEQ Data Assistant and ImmunoSEQ Analyzer, with V, D and J genes assigned per IMGT definitions. Clonality, which ranges from 0 to 1, was calculated by subtracting the normalized Shannon entropy of productive rearrangement frequencies from one. Only overrepresented clonotypes making up at least 0.05% of each patient's repertoire were included in the public clonotype analysis. Repertoires from around 13 age-matched healthy donors in immuneACCESS were used as clonality controls. TCRdb mirrors the immuneACCESS table, restricted to in-frame sequences. Some clones are absent from its copies; in checked studies, under half trace to an unresolved V gene, and the reason for the others is unknown. Clone size and the V and J calls come from that table; the DNA yielded D and trimming. Within this sample are tens of thousands of clones, with around 67% of them counted one time only. Of the sample, 7% falls within the top ten clones.

V ends up 3 bases short and J 9 bases short, with an unmatched junction base count of 7. According to the germline V gene, CDR1 reads SGDLS and CDR2 reads YYNGEE. The CDR3, cysteine through phenylalanine, is 15 amino acids long. Only the CDR3 portion is preserved as DNA: 45 bases, with reading frame beginning at the first base. In regard to this clone: This clone's antigen is unknown. Per-base qualities were not stored, and no clone one base away is much larger.

Material: PBMCs, obtained at disease progression, from a patient treated with ibrutinib. The V and J segments used are TRBV9 and TRBJ2-1; 12 bases in between match TRBD2. The sequence was obtained from a human donor with chronic lymphocytic leukemia. The DNA sequence follows: TGTGCCAGCAGCGCCCTAGCGGGAGGGGTGGGTGAGCAGTTCTTC. This gives the protein CASSALAGGVGEQFF.